This TCR beta chain was found in a study of control samples from healthy donors and cancer patients. Trimming pared 0 bases from V and 9 bases from J, leaving 14 bases between. Germline CDR1 and CDR2: MNHNS and SASEGT. The CDR3 runs 14 residues. This table comes from immunoSEQ multiplex PCR, and its TCRdb copy is limited to in-frame clones, with some not included. The table shows roughly 370,000 clones, with 90% occurring only once. Source material: PBMCs. The chain employs TRBV6-1 and TRBJ1-2; D not resolved. The sequence came from a man aged 35-49 years with head and neck cancer. This chain's CDR3 is CASSEATELYRYTF. CDR3 bases: TGTGCCAGCAGTGAAGCAACGGAACTTTATCGCTACACCTTC.